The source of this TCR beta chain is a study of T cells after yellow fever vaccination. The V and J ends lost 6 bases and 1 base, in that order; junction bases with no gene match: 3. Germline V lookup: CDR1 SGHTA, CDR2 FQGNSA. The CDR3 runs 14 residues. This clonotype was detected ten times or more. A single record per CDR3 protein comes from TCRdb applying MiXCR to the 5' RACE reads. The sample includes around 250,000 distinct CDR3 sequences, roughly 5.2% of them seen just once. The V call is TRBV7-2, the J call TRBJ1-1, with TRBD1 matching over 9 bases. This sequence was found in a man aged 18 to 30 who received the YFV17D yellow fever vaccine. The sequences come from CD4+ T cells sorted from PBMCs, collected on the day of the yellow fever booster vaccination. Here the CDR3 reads CASSLQGANTEAFF. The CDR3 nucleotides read TGTGCCAGCAGTTTACAGGGGGCGAACACTGAAGCTTTCTTT.